The entry below gives a single TCR beta chain sequence along with its context. Its target is unknown. TCRdb's table, derived via immunoSEQ multiplex PCR, lists solely in-frame clones and lacks some. The sample has fewer than 150,000 clones; around nine tenths are singletons. The data originate from a study of graft-versus-host responses after intestinal transplantation. Overall study context: Recipients uniformly received anti-thymocyte globulin induction, followed by tacrolimus and steroids for three to four years. Findings and limits, study-wide: The study found high graft-versus-host to host-versus-graft clonal ratios in allografts of patients with graft-donor T cell macrochimerism. After transplant, early declines in HvG clones were associated with peak levels of circulating GvH clones. GvH clones were identified in recipient marrow, with some first appearing in ileum or blood.

The CDR3 sequence is 16 residues long. Germline V gene sequence: CDR1 SGDLS, CDR2 YYNGEE. The trim removed 1 base at V and 3 bases at J, leaving 4 bases unmatched. The rearrangement links TRBV9 to TRBJ2-5, with TRBD2 identical over 12 bases. The source material was unstimulated CD4+ T cells sorted from spleen or lymph node cells, sampled before intestinal transplant. The TCR sequence derives from a human donor who received an intestinal transplant. The CDR3 DNA is TGTGCCAGCAGCGTATTCTCTAGCGGGGGGGAAGAGACCCAGTACTTC. Translated: CASSVFSSGGEETQYF.